This T cell receptor (beta chain) is drawn from a study of blood T cell repertoires in COVID-19. The V and J ends lost 3 bases and 13 bases, in that order; junction bases with no gene match: 13. The CDR3 covers 15 residues. Germline-derived CDR1 and CDR2 are MRHNA and SNTAGT. This clone was observed a handful of times. Produced via immunoSEQ multiplex PCR; TCRdb's table is partial and in-frame only. This table holds about 180,000 clones, 86% found once. Sequenced input: peripheral blood. The origin of this receptor is a woman in her 30s with active or convalescent COVID-19. This chain joins TRBV6-4 and TRBJ2-1, with TRBD2 identical over 9 bases. CDR3 loop: CASSEGLAIKTQQFF. In DNA, the CDR3 is TGTGCCAGCAGTGAGGGACTAGCAATAAAAACTCAACAGTTCTTC.